The 5 T cell receptor beta chains below all came from one sample that was sequenced in a study of blood T cell repertoires in COVID-19 (dated by TCRdb to about 2020). The method was the immunoSEQ multiplex PCR assay. TCRdb took over this immuneACCESS table, retaining in-frame rearrangements with V and J assigned. Such tables are incomplete; in checked studies, under half of the missing clones stem from an unresolved V gene, and the remainder is unexplained. The table for this sample lists roughly 300,000 clones; approximately 91% of them were counted only once. In total, the top ten clones hold 2.2% of the sample. The sequenced sample consisted of peripheral blood. The source of these receptors is a woman in her twenties or thirties with COVID-19, enrolled during active disease.

The CDR3 here is CASSRSQSGNTGELFF. The CDR3 DNA sequence: TGCGCCAGCAGCCGTTCCCAAAGCGGGAACACCGGGGAGCTGTTTTTT. The rearrangement joins TRBV5-1 to TRBJ2-2; a weak D match, TRBD2 (5 bases). This CDR3 comprises 16 residues. Germline values: CDR1 SGHRS, CDR2 YFSETQ. Deletions cut 4 bases from V and 1 base from J, with 14 bases between.

This chain links TRBV19 with TRBJ1-5; D perhaps matches TRBD1 (6 bases). The CDR3 has 16 residues. Deletions cut 3 bases from V and 3 bases from J, with 15 bases between. The germline CDR1 and CDR2 sequences are LNHDA and SQIVND (reference sequence). DNA of the CDR3: TGTGCCAGTAGTATGTACCCCGGACAGACCAATCAGCCCCAGCATTTT. This codes for CASSMYPGQTNQPQHF.

The chain couples TRBV18 to TRBJ1-1; no definite D call. Trimming took 3 bases from V and 4 from J, leaving 9 bases between them. This CDR3 spans 13 amino acids. Germline V gene data show CDR1 as KGHSH and CDR2 as LQKENI. In DNA form, the CDR3 reads TGTGCCAGCTCACCTGGCAGCGGCACTGAAGCTTTCTTT. Protein product: CASSPGSGTEAFF.

The sample holds one count of this clone. The chain recombines TRBV20-1 with TRBJ2-7; 15 positions match TRBD2. V shed 3 bases and J 5 bases; nucleotides not matched to a gene: 11. Per germline, CDR1 DFQATT and CDR2 SNEGSKA (reference sequence). The CDR3 runs to 17 residues. Here the CDR3 reads CSASKGGLAGGSDEQYF. The CDR3 DNA reads TGCAGTGCTAGTAAGGGCGGACTAGCGGGAGGGTCCGACGAGCAGTACTTC.

V is TRBV28 and J is TRBJ1-3, with unresolved D. Germline CDR1 MDHEN, CDR2 SYDVKM. CDR3 length equals 14 residues. V was trimmed by 5 bases and J by 2 bases, leaving 10 bases between them. The CDR3 DNA follows: TGTGCCAGCAGTACATCACTAACTGGAAACACCATATATTTT. As protein: CASSTSLTGNTIYF.